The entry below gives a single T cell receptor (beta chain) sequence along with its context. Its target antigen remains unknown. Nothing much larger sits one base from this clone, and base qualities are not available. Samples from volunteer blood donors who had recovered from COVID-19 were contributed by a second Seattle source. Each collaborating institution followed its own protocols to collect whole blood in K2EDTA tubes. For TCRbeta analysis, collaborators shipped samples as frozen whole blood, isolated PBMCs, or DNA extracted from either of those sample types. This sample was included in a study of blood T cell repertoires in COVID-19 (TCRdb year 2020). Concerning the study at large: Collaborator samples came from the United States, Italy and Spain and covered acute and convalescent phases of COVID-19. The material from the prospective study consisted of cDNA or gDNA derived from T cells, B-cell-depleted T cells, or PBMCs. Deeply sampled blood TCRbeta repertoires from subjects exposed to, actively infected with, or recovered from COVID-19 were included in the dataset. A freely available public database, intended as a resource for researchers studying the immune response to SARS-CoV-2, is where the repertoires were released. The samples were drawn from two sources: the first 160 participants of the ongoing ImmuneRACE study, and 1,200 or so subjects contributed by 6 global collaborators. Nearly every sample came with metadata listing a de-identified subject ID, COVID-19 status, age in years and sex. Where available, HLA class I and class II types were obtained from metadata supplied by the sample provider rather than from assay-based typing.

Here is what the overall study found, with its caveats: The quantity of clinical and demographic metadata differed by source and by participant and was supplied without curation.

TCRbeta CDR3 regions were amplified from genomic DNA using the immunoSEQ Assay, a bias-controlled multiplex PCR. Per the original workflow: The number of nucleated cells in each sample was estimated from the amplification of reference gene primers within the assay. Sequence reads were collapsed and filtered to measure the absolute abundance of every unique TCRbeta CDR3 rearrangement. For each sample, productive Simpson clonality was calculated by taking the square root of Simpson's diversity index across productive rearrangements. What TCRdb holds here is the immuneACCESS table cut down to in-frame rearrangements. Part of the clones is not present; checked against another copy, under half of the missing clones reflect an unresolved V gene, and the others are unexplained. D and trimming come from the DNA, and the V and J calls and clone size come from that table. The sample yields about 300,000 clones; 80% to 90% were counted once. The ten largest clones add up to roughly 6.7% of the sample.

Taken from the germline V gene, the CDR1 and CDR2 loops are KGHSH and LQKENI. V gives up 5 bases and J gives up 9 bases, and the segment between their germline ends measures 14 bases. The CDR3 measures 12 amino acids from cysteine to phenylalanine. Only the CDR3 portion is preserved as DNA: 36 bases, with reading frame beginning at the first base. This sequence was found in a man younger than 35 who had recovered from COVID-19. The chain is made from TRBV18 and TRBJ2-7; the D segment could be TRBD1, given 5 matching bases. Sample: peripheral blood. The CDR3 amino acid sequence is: CASSTSREGQYF. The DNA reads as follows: TGTGCCAGCTCAACATCCAGGGAAGGGCAGTACTTC.